This TCR delta chain was captured by sequencing in a study of γδ T cells in repeated Plasmodium falciparum infection. Study context: Donors had four controlled P. falciparum NF54 infections over roughly 640 days. Timepoints: baseline, immediately before selected infections, and 21 days after every infection.

Germline lookup yields CDR1 TSWWSYY and CDR2 QGS. CDR3 size: 21 residues. Trimming removed 3 bases from V and 4 bases from J, with 33 bases in between. Each sorted gammadelta sample had TRG and TRD chains sequenced. TCRdb reprocessed the multiplex PCR reads through CATT. The sample yields 50,000 to 65,000 delta-chain clones, about 1.5% seen once. A note on this clone: The TCRdb protein comes from a much larger clone and disagrees with this DNA's translation at residue 5, likely due to a read error; the protein given here is derived from the DNA.

Vgamma9/Vdelta2+ and Vdelta2-negative gammadelta T cells were flow-sorted from PBMC for bulk sequencing. Specimen: gamma-delta T cells from blood. This receptor was identified in a pool of human donors (malaria-infected and uninfected, not separated). J is TRDJ1 and V is TRDV1; D gene uncertain. For the CDR3, the DNA is TGTGCTCTTGGGGATGCTACGTTTAGAGGGGTTTGGAGGGGCCAAAGCGATAAACTCATCTTT. Translation gives CALGDATFRGVWRGQSDKLIF.